The 21 T cell receptor beta chains below come from one sample, sequenced in a study of spatial heterogeneity in lung cancer. One entry per CDR3 protein, called by TCRdb with MiXCR from the 5' RACE reads. Among 95,000 to 120,000 distinct CDR3 sequences listed, 11% were seen once. Time point: blood at routine non-recurrence follow-up after resection. The input for sequencing was PBMCs, taken at follow-up. The receptors here all came from a female donor with early-stage non-small cell lung cancer.

This clonotype came up a few times. The chain couples TRBV7-8 to TRBJ2-1; the match to TRBD2 covers 10 bases. Germline V gene data show CDR1 as SGHVS and CDR2 as FQNEAQ. The CDR3 runs to 17 residues. Germline trimming cut 2 bases from V and 1 base from J; bases unmatched to any gene: 5. The CDR3 spells CASSLKSGRGSYNEQFF. CDR3 sequence (DNA): TGTGCCAGCAGCTTAAAAAGCGGGAGGGGTTCCTACAATGAGCAGTTCTTC. Combining the CDR3 with reference TRBV7-8 and TRBJ2-1 gives the whole variable domain GAGVSQSPRYKVAKRGQDVALRCDPISGHVSLFWYQQALGQGPEFLTYFQNEAQLDKSGLPSDRFFAERPEGSVSTLKIQRTQQEDSAVYLCASSLKSGRGSYNEQFFGPGTRLTVL.

The chain uses TRBV6-2 or TRBV6-3 and TRBJ1-1; a weak D match, TRBD1 (6 bases). V shed 5 bases and J shed 5 bases, with 18 bases lying between them. The CDR3 loop spans 15 amino acids. From germline, CDR1 is MNHEY and CDR2 SVGEGT. CDR3 in DNA: TGTGCCAGCAGTACTCGAGGGGGGCTCGGGACTGAAGCTTTCTTT. Translating it yields CASSTRGGLGTEAFF.

This chain connects TRBV18 to TRBJ2-5, with 7 bases identical to TRBD2. The CDR3 runs to 15 residues. J gave up 0 bases and V 4 bases, and 5 bases lay outside the gene matches. Germline CDR1 KGHSH, CDR2 LQKENI. DNA for the CDR3: TGTGCCAGCTCACGCCGGGAGGACTACCAAGAGACCCAGTACTTC. Protein: CASSRREDYQETQYF.

This clonotype was detected only a few times. The genes are TRBV20-1 and TRBJ2-3, with TRBD2 identical over 7 bases. V trimming: 4 bases; J trimming: 4 bases; junction bases outside the gene matches: 5. The CDR3 consists of 13 residues. Germline values: CDR1 DFQATT, CDR2 SNEGSKA (reference sequence). DNA for the CDR3: TGCAGTGCTAACGGGGGGTCCCCAGATACGCAGTATTTT. Protein: CSANGGSPDTQYF.

Here the CDR3 DNA reads TGTGCCAGCAGCCGAGGGGACGGAAACTACGAGCAGTACTTC. Residues: CASSRGDGNYEQYF. The chain uses TRBV3-1 and TRBJ2-7; TRBD1 or TRBD2 may be the D gene (5 bases each). V was shortened by 4 bases and J by 3 bases, with 13 bases between the two germline ends. CDR1 is LGHDT and CDR2 is YNNKEL in the germline V gene (reference sequence). The CDR3 is 14 residues long.

The chain links TRBV4-3 to TRBJ2-5; 15 bases map to TRBD2. The ends lost 0 bases at V and 5 bases at J; junction bases unmatched: 10. CDR1 is LGHNA and CDR2 is YSLEER in the germline V gene. CDR3 length: 19 residues. CDR3 in amino acids: CASSQEWTSGRATGETQYF. The CDR3 DNA sequence: TGCGCCAGCAGCCAAGAATGGACTAGCGGGAGGGCCACTGGGGAGACCCAGTACTTC.

The chain has TRBV12-3 or TRBV12-4 and TRBJ2-5; 7 bases are shared with TRBD2. The V gene end was trimmed by 3 bases and the J gene end by 5 bases; junction bases not matched to a gene: 3. This CDR3 is built from 13 residues. CDR3 sequence reads: CASSFSGSETQYF. DNA for the CDR3: TGTGCCAGCAGTTTTAGCGGGTCTGAGACCCAGTACTTC.

This chain uses TRBV6-5 with TRBJ2-5; no firm D call. The CDR3 covers 16 residues. The V end was cut by 0 bases, the J end by 2 bases, with 13 bases between. Germline V gives CDR1 MNHEY, CDR2 SVGAGI. CDR3 loop: CASSYSLSTSQETQYF. CDR3 bases: TGTGCCAGCAGTTACTCTTTATCGACTTCGCAAGAGACCCAGTACTTC.

The chain employs TRBV7-9 and TRBJ2-1, with TRBD2 matching over 7 bases. This CDR3 contains 15 residues. The germline V gene encodes CDR1 SEHNR and CDR2 FQNEAQ (reference sequence). The J segment lost 5 bases and the V segment lost 3 bases, leaving 7 bases of the junction unmatched. This chain's CDR3 is CASSFDGLGDNEQFF. CDR3 nucleotides: TGTGCCAGCAGCTTCGACGGACTAGGGGACAATGAGCAGTTCTTC.

This clonotype was detected a few times. This chain links TRBV9 with TRBJ1-3; 7 bases line up with TRBD1. The junction had 8 bases not matched to a gene; V was cut back by 4 bases and J by 1 base. CDR3 size: 16 residues. CDR1 is SGDLS and CDR2 is YYNGEE in the germline V gene. The CDR3: CASSTHPGGSGNTIYF. CDR3 nucleotide sequence: TGTGCCAGCAGCACTCACCCAGGGGGATCTGGAAACACCATATATTTT.

This clonotype was counted ten times or more. The chain joins TRBV20-1 to TRBJ2-7; possibly TRBD2 for D (5 bases). Germline values: CDR1 DFQATT, CDR2 SNEGSKA (reference sequence). V gave up 4 bases and J gave up 3 bases, with 13 bases separating them. This CDR3 comprises 13 residues. CDR3 coding DNA: TGCAGTGCTATGGGTCCGAGCGGCTACGAGCAGTACTTC. Its translation is CSAMGPSGYEQYF.

This clonotype appeared a single time. V gene TRBV7-2 combines with J gene TRBJ2-3, with TRBD1 as a possible D gene (6 bases). The V gene's germline CDR1 is SGHTA and CDR2 FQGNSA. V lost 1 base to trimming and J lost 3 bases, with 8 bases between them. This CDR3 has 14 residues. CDR3 sequence reads: CASSLVQGTDTQYF. The CDR3 nucleotides are TGTGCCAGCAGCTTAGTACAGGGAACAGATACGCAGTATTTT. Together with reference TRBV7-2 and TRBJ2-3, the CDR3 gives the full variable domain: GAGVSQSPSNKVTEKGKDVELRCDPISGHTALYWYRQSLGQGLEFLIYFQGNSAPDKSGLPSDRFSAERTGGSVSTLTIQRTQQEDSAVYLCASSLVQGTDTQYFGPGTRLTVL.

This clonotype was picked up one time. V is TRBV12-3 or TRBV12-4 and J is TRBJ1-2, with a possible D match to TRBD1 (5 bases). Trimming cost V 4 bases and J 8 bases, with 11 bases left between them. This CDR3 is 12 amino acids long. DNA of the CDR3: TGTGCCAGCAGTTCGCAAGGGGTAGGCTACACCTTC. Protein sequence: CASSSQGVGYTF.

This clonotype was detected only a few times. V usage is TRBV5-1 and J usage is TRBJ2-1, with 8 nucleotides matching TRBD2. The CDR3 has 16 amino acids. Trimming cost V 4 bases and J 3 bases; bases outside gene matches: 9. Looked up from germline, CDR1 is SGHRS and CDR2 is YFSETQ. The DNA of the CDR3 is TGCGCCAGCAGCGCCGCGAGCGGGAGTTTCTACAATGAGCAGTTCTTC. It specifies CASSAASGSFYNEQFF. The variable domain in full, with the rest retrieved from reference TRBV5-1 and TRBJ2-1, is KAGVTQTPRYLIKTRGQQVTLSCSPISGHRSVSWYQQTPGQGLQFLFEYFSETQRNKGNFPGRFSGRQFSNSRSEMNVSTLELGDSALYLCASSAASGSFYNEQFFGPGTRLTVL.

V gene TRBV18 combines with J gene TRBJ2-2; no clear D gene. The CDR3 is 13 residues long. Germline lookup yields CDR1 KGHSH and CDR2 LQKENI. Trimming stripped 6 bases from V and 4 bases from J, with 9 bases between. CDR3: CASSSATTGELFF. The CDR3 DNA reads as TGTGCCAGCTCCTCGGCTACCACCGGGGAGCTGTTTTTT. The whole variable domain, filled in from reference TRBV18 and TRBJ2-2, reads NAGVMQNPRHLVRRRGQEARLRCSPMKGHSHVYWYRQLPEEGLKFMVYLQKENIIDESGMPKERFSAEFPKEGPSILRIQQVVRGDSAAYFCASSSATTGELFFGEGSRLTVL.

In its sample, this clonotype was seen a few times. The genes are TRBV29-1 and TRBJ2-3, with TRBD2 matching 9 bases. The CDR3 length is 14 residues. The V gene end was trimmed by 4 bases and the J gene end by 0 bases; junction bases not matched to a gene: 2. The germline V gene has CDR1 SQVTM and CDR2 ANQGSEA. Here the CDR3 DNA reads TGCAGCGTTGGAGCGGGAGGTAGCACAGATACGCAGTATTTT. Amino acids: CSVGAGGSTDTQYF.

The chain employs TRBV12-3 or TRBV12-4 and TRBJ2-5; 10 bases line up with TRBD2. The trim removed 5 bases at V and 3 bases at J, leaving 6 bases unmatched. This CDR3 has 15 residues. The CDR3 nucleotides read TGTGCCAGCAGTCCCCCCCTAGCGGGGGAAGAGACCCAGTACTTC. It is translated as CASSPPLAGEETQYF.

This clonotype showed up just a few times. The chain carries TRBV12-3 or TRBV12-4 and TRBJ1-1; D gene ambiguous. With 0 bases removed from V and 11 bases from J, the gap between germline ends came to 16 bases. This CDR3 comprises 14 residues. CDR3: CASSLARIGVGAFF. The CDR3 DNA is TGTGCCAGCAGTTTAGCGCGAATAGGTGTGGGTGCTTTCTTT.

The V call is TRBV19, the J call TRBJ2-3; D is perhaps TRBD2 (7 bases). The germline V gene has CDR1 LNHDA and CDR2 SQIVND (reference sequence). Trimming took off 8 bases at V and 4 bases at J, with 16 bases between the two ends. This CDR3 has 14 residues. The CDR3 DNA reads TGTGCCAGTCAGTCGGGGGGCGGCCCAGATACGCAGTATTTT. As protein: CASQSGGGPDTQYF.

This chain links TRBV7-2 with TRBJ2-1; D is perhaps TRBD2 (6 bases). CDR3 length: 15 amino acids. Germline V gives CDR1 SGHTA, CDR2 FQGNSA. The ends were cut back, 1 base at V and 9 bases at J, with 16 bases in the middle. As DNA, the CDR3 is TGTGCCAGCAGCTTAGAGGGTCTAGCGAGGACTGAGCAGTTCTTC. The encoded protein is CASSLEGLARTEQFF. Full variable domain (outside the CDR3, taken from reference TRBV7-2 and TRBJ2-1): GAGVSQSPSNKVTEKGKDVELRCDPISGHTALYWYRQSLGQGLEFLIYFQGNSAPDKSGLPSDRFSAERTGGSVSTLTIQRTQQEDSAVYLCASSLEGLARTEQFFGPGTRLTVL.

This sequence joins TRBV25-1 and TRBJ2-3; D may be TRBD1 (6 bases). This CDR3 comprises 15 residues. The V and J ends lost 3 bases and 4 bases respectively, with 14 bases between them. Germline-derived CDR1 and CDR2 are MGHDK and SYGVNS. CDR3 protein: CASSDRGRVSDTQYF. The CDR3 DNA reads as TGTGCCAGCAGTGACAGGGGAAGGGTCTCAGATACGCAGTATTTT.